The clone carrying this T cell receptor beta chain appeared a few times. Its antigen is still unknown. It was CD45RO-negative cells, positively selected for CCR7, that made up naive CD8 cells, with terminally differentiated effector memory CD45RA+ cells excluded. The J segment lost 1 base and the V segment lost 5 bases, leaving 2 bases of the junction unmatched. CDR1 is SGHAT and CDR2 is FQNNGV in the germline V gene. CDR3 length equals 14 residues. The data belong to a study of shared clonotypes between healthy human individuals. The overall study: Donors, aged 18 to 49, were a couple of women and a few men.

At deep level, the assay was performed. Method: immunoSEQ multiplex PCR; TCRdb's copy keeps in-frame clones and lacks some. The sample has about 580,000 clones, roughly 98% seen once. Findings and limits, study-wide: Apart from blood, nothing was sampled; tissue repertoires likely differ. Relative to memory subsets, naive subsets generally showed larger estimated richness.

The chain has TRBV11-2 and TRBJ2-3; 8 positions agree with TRBD2. This receptor was taken from a young man in good health. Sequencing was carried out using naive CD8+ T cells sorted from blood. CDR3 coding DNA: TGTGCCAGCAGCAAAGCGGGAGGCACAGATACGCAGTATTTT. Translated, it gives CASSKAGGTDTQYF.